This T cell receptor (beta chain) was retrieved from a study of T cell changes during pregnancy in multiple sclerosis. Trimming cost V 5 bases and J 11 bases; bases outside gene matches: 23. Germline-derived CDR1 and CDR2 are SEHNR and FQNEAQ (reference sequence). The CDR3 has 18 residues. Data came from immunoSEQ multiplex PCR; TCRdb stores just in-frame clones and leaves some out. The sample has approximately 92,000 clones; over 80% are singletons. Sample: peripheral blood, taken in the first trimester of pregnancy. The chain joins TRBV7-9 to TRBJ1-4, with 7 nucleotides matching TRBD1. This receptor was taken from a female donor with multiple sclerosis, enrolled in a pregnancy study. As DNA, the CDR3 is TGTGCCAGCAGCGAATCAGACAGGGTGAGCCAGAGGAGCGGGAAACTGTTTTTT. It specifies CASSESDRVSQRSGKLFF.